Detailed here is one T cell receptor (beta chain). The record originates from a study of blood T cell repertoires in COVID-19. The CDR3 length is 14 residues. V gave up 2 bases and J gave up 10 bases; unmatched junction bases: 7. Germline lookup yields CDR1 MDHEN and CDR2 SYDVKM. As processed by the authors: Amplification with reference gene primers provided the estimates of nucleated cell counts. Assay used: immunoSEQ multiplex PCR; TCRdb lists only in-frame clones, some missing. That table is the source of V, J and clone size, and D and trimming were worked out from the DNA. The repertoire includes 150,000 to 200,000 clones, approximately 87% of them detected once, and approximately 4% sits in the top ten.

The source material was peripheral blood. The J gene is TRBJ1-1, the V gene TRBV28; 10 positions agree with TRBD1. The sequence was collected from a woman in her 70s with acute or convalescent COVID-19. CDR3 bases: TGTGCCAGCAGTTTAATCCGGGACAGGGGTGCAGCTTTCTTT. Translated, it gives CASSLIRDRGAAFF.